The clone carrying this T cell receptor (beta chain) was seen ten or more times. Genomic DNA templated the TCR beta VDJ and CDR3 profiling. TCRdb processed the reads anew with MiXCR; each CDR3 protein has one entry. The top ten clones hold approximately 28% of a sample with about 120,000 distinct CDR3 sequences, about 60% of them seen once. These data come from a study of CD8+CD57+ T cells in acquired aplastic anemia. The wider study: Sorting CD4+ and CD8+ cells gave DNA averaging around 3 ug.

Patients chosen for sequencing had CD8+CD57+ cells that had expanded, as shown by flow cytometry. Severe acquired aplastic anemia was the diagnosis recorded for all patients. By the time of blood sampling, patients had still received no therapy. The germline gives CDR1 SGHRS, CDR2 YFSETQ. This CDR3 has 13 amino acids. V lost 2 bases to trimming and J lost 6 bases; unmatched junction nucleotides: 1. V usage is TRBV5-1 and J usage is TRBJ1-2; 10 nucleotides align to TRBD1. The sample consisted of sorted CD4+, CD8+, or CD8+CD57+ T cells (not recorded which) from PBMCs. This TCR was recovered from a human donor with aplastic anemia. The CDR3 spells CASSFGQGDGYTF. The CDR3 DNA reads as TGCGCCAGCAGCTTCGGACAGGGGGATGGCTACACCTTC.